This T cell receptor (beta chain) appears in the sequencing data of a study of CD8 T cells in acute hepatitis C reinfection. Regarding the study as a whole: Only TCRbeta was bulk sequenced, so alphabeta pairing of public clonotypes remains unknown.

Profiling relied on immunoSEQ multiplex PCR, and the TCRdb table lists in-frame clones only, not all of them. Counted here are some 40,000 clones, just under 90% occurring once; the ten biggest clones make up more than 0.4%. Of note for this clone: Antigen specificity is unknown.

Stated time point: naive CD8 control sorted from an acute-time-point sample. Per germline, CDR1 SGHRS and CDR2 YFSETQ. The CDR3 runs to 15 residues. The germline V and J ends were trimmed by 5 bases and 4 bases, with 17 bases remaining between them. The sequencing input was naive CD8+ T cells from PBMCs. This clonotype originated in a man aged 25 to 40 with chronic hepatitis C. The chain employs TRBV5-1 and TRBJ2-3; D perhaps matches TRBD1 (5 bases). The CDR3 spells CASRLRDYEADTQYF. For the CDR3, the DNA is TGCGCCAGCAGACTCAGGGATTACGAGGCAGATACGCAGTATTTT.